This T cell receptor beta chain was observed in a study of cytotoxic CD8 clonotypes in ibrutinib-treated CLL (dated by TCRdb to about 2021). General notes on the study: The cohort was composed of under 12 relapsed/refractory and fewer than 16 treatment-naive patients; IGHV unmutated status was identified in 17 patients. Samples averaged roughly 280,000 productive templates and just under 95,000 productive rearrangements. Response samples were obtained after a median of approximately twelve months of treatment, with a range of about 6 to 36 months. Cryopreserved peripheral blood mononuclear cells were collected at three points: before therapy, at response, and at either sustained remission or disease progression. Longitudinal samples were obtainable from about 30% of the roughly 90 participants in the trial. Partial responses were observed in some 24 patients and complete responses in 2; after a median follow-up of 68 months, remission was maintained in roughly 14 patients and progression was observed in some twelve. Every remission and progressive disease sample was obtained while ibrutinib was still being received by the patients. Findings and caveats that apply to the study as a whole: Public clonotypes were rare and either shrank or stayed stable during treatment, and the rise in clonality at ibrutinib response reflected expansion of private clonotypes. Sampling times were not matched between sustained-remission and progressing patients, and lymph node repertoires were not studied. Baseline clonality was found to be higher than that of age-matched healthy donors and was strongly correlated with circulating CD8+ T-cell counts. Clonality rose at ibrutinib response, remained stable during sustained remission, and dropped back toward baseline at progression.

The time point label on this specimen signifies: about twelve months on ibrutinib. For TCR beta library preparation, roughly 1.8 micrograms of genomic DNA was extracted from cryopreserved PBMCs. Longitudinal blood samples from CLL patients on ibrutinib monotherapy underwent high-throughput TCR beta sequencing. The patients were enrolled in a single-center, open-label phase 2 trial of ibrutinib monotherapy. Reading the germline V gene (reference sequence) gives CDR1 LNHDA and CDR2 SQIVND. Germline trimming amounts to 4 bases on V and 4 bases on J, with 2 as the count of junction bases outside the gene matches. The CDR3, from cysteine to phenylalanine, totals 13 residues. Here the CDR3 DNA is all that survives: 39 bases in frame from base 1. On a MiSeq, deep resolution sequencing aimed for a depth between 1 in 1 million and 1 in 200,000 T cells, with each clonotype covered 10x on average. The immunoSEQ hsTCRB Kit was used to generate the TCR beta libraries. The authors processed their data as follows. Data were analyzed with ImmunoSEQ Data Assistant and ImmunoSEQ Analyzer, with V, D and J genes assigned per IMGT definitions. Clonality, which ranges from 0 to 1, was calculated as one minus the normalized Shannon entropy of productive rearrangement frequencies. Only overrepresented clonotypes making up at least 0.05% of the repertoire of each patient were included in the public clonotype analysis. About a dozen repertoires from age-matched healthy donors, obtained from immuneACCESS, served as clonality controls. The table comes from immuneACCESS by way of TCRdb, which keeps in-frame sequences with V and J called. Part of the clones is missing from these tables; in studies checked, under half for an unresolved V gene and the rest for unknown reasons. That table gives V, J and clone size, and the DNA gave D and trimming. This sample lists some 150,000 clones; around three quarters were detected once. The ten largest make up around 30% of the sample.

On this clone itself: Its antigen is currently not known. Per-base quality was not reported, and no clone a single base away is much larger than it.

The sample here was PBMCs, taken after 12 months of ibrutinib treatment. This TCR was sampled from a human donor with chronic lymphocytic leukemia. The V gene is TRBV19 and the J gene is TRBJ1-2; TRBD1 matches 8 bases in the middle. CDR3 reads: CASSTGTGYGYTF. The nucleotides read TGTGCCAGTAGTACAGGGACAGGCTATGGCTACACCTTC.